This section outlines one TCR beta chain sequence together with its context. The data belong to a study of blood T cell repertoires in COVID-19. Some clones are missing from TCRdb's copy, which holds only in-frame ones; the method was immunoSEQ multiplex PCR. The sample yields hundreds of thousands of clones, 80% to 90% seen once. What was sequenced was PBMCs or T cells enriched from blood (not recorded which). The clonotype comes from a woman between 18 and 30 years old who had recovered from COVID-19.

The CDR3 nucleotides are TGTGCCACCAGCAGGCTCCAGGGGGGCGCAGGGGGCCTTAGCACAGATACGCAGTATTTT. This gives the protein CATSRLQGGAGGLSTDTQYF. This sequence joins TRBV15 and TRBJ2-3, with 8 bases lining up with TRBD1. In germline, CDR1 is LNHNV, CDR2 YYDKDF (reference sequence). V lost 3 bases, J lost 0 bases, and 17 bases stayed unmatched. The CDR3 totals 20 residues.